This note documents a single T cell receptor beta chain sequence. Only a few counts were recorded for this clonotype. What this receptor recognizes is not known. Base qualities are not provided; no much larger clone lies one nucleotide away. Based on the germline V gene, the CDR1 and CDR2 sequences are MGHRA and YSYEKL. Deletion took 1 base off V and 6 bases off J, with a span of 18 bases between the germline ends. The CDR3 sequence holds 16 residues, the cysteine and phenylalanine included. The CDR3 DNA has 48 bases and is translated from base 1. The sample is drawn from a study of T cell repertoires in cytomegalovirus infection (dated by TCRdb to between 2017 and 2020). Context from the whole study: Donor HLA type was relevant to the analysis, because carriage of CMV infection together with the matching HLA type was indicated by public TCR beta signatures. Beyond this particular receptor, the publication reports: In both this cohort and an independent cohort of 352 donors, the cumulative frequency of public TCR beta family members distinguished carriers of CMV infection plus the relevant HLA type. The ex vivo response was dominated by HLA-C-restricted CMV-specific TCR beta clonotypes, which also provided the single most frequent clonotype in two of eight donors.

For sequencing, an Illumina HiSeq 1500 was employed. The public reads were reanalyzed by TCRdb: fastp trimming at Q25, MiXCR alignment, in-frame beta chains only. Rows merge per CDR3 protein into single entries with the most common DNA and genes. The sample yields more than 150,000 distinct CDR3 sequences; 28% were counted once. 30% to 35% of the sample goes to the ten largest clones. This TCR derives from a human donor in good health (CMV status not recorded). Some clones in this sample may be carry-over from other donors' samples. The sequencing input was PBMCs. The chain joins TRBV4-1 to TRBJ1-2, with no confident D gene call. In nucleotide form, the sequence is TGCGCCAGCAGCCAAGTATTCGGCAGTAATCCCGATGGCTACACCTTC. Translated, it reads CASSQVFGSNPDGYTF.